This T cell receptor beta chain was captured by sequencing in a study of cytomegalovirus exposure and HLA in healthy donors. This CDR3 is built from 12 residues. Germline V gene lookup returns CDR1 SNHLY and CDR2 FYNNEI. V was trimmed by 2 bases and J by 13 bases, leaving 12 bases between them. The PCR employed 60 Vbeta primers together with 13 Jbeta primers. Using immunoSEQ multiplex PCR, the repertoire was profiled, and TCRdb retains in-frame clones only, with some absent. The table includes 200,000 to 250,000 clones, approximately 82% detected once. This TCR came from a male donor in good health and CMV-seronegative. Material: PBMCs. The genes are TRBV2 and TRBJ2-1; D is perhaps TRBD2 (5 bases). CDR3 DNA sequence: TGTGCCAGCAGTGAATCCCCTAGCCGCCAGTTCTTC. Its translation: CASSESPSRQFF.